Below, one T cell receptor (beta chain) is given with its context. The antigen is not known. This specimen belongs to a study of Ad26.COV2.S vaccination and SARS-CoV-2 variants. Study as a whole: The study gave Ad26.COV2.S intramuscularly, once or twice 56 days apart. Study-wide findings and caveats: Estimates derived from TCR breadth and depth analyses may have underestimated total T cell responses. After vaccination, substantial breadth of spike-specific CD8+ and CD4+ responses was reported.

Measured with immunoSEQ multiplex PCR; TCRdb has only the in-frame clones, and not every one. The table includes some 320,000 clones, approximately 86% detected once. Treatment specified: roughly 20 received Ad26.COV2.S at low or high dose, single or two shots; about 5 received placebo; per-sample allocation not given. Specimen acquisition occurred on day 63 following the initial vaccine or placebo injection. Wuhan-strain SARS-CoV-2 spike was expressed by the Ad26 vector that made up the vaccine. The input for sequencing was peripheral blood, taken in a trial of Ad26.COV2.S vaccine versus placebo. This clonotype was sampled from a person aged 18-65 years who received the Ad26.COV2.S COVID-19 vaccine or a placebo.

CDR3 nucleotide sequence: TGTGCCAGCAGCTATGGGACAGGGATCTACAATGAGCAGTTCTTC. It specifies CASSYGTGIYNEQFF. This chain uses TRBV6-5 with TRBJ2-1; TRBD1 agrees at 9 bases. The germline V gene has CDR1 MNHEY and CDR2 SVGAGI. V lost 6 bases to trimming and J lost 3 bases; unmatched junction nucleotides: 6. The CDR3 length is 15 residues.